The present entry profiles one TCR beta chain with its context. Its antigen remains unidentified. A second about 7 to 12 cycle PCR used barcoded and J-beta primers. TCRdb fed the 5' RACE reads into MiXCR, producing one record per CDR3 protein. This sample yields 630,000 or so distinct CDR3 sequences, of which about 30% are seen a single time; less than 20% belongs to the top ten. This entry belongs to a study of blood T cells in healthy people across ages. General study results and limits: Among long-lived donors, naive CD4+ cells were more numerous and diversity higher than in aged donors.

V lost 6 bases and J 1 base, leaving 14 bases between the germline ends. The V gene's germline CDR1 is SGHRS and CDR2 YFSETQ. The CDR3 spans 15 residues. Each donor was a healthy Caucasian individual from Russia, aged about 6 to 95. Sequences were obtained from blood. This TCR derives from a woman of 80 years or more in good health. The chain uses TRBV5-1 and TRBJ1-3; no definite D call. Here the CDR3 reads CASKGGPTSGNTIYF. The CDR3 DNA reads as TGCGCCAGCAAGGGAGGGCCCACTTCTGGAAACACCATATATTTT.